This T cell receptor beta chain was identified during a study of T cell changes during pregnancy in multiple sclerosis (dated by TCRdb to between 2018 and 2020). General notes on the study: The study examined how the T cell repertoire changed over the course of pregnancy in women with multiple sclerosis.

Of note for this clone: It has no known antigen specificity. Per-base quality was not reported, and no clone a single base away is much larger than it.

Libraries came from the immunoSEQ multiplex PCR assay. TCRdb holds this immuneACCESS table with in-frame rearrangements only. Some clones are missing; in checked studies, unresolved V genes explain under half, and the rest has no known cause. The sample table lists 40,000 or so clones, roughly 90% of them with a count of one. Of the sample, 7.8% falls within the top ten clones. Reading the germline V gene gives CDR1 MGHRA and CDR2 YSYEKL. Germline trimming: 0 bases from V, 2 bases from J; junction bases outside gene matches: 8. CDR3 length: 17 amino acids, cysteine to phenylalanine. The only DNA kept is the CDR3, 51 bases in frame from the first base.

This specimen consisted of CD8+ T cells from peripheral blood mononuclear cells, obtained before pregnancy. The V and J genes are TRBV4-1 and TRBJ2-3; 7 nucleotides in the junction match TRBD1. The clonotype comes from a female donor with multiple sclerosis, enrolled in a pregnancy study. For the CDR3, the sequence is CASSQDGGQRPTDTQYF. The nucleotides are TGCGCCAGCAGCCAAGATGGGGGACAGAGACCCACAGATACGCAGTATTTT.